Described below is a single T cell receptor beta chain sequence and its context. Its antigen is as yet unknown. V shed 1 base and J 9 bases; nucleotides not matched to a gene: 11. CDR1 and CDR2 (germline): GTSNPN, SVGIG (reference sequence). This CDR3 has 16 amino acids. This sample stems from a study of T cell responses to AZD1222 COVID-19 vaccine. The overall study: Second-dose intervals near 4 or 12 weeks were combined. Study findings and constraints: Elevations in Spike-specific TCR breadth and depth followed administration of two AZD1222 doses. Reports indicate that nearly half of spike-specific TCRs are directed at unmutated variant regions. Donors, mostly white British, included more females; clonal diversity was possibly underestimated.

Libraries were prepared by immunoSEQ multiplex PCR; TCRdb keeps only in-frame clonotypes and omits some of them. The sample shows about 130,000 clones, 80% to 90% of them seen only once. The TCR comes from an adult in good health. The chain uses TRBV30 and TRBJ1-6, with 8 nucleotides matching TRBD1. The sequencing here drew on peripheral blood, taken on day 0 of AZD1222 vaccination. For the CDR3, the DNA is TGTGCCTGGAGTGATCCTGACAGGGGATATCGTTCACCCCTCCACTTT. Amino acids: CAWSDPDRGYRSPLHF. The full variable domain, rest sourced from reference TRBV30 and TRBJ1-6, is SQTIHQWPATLVQPVGSPLSLECTVEGTSNPNLYWYRQAAGRGLQLLFYSVGIGQISSEVPQNLSASRPQDRQFILSSKKLLLSDSGFYLCAWSDPDRGYRSPLHFGNGTRLTVT.